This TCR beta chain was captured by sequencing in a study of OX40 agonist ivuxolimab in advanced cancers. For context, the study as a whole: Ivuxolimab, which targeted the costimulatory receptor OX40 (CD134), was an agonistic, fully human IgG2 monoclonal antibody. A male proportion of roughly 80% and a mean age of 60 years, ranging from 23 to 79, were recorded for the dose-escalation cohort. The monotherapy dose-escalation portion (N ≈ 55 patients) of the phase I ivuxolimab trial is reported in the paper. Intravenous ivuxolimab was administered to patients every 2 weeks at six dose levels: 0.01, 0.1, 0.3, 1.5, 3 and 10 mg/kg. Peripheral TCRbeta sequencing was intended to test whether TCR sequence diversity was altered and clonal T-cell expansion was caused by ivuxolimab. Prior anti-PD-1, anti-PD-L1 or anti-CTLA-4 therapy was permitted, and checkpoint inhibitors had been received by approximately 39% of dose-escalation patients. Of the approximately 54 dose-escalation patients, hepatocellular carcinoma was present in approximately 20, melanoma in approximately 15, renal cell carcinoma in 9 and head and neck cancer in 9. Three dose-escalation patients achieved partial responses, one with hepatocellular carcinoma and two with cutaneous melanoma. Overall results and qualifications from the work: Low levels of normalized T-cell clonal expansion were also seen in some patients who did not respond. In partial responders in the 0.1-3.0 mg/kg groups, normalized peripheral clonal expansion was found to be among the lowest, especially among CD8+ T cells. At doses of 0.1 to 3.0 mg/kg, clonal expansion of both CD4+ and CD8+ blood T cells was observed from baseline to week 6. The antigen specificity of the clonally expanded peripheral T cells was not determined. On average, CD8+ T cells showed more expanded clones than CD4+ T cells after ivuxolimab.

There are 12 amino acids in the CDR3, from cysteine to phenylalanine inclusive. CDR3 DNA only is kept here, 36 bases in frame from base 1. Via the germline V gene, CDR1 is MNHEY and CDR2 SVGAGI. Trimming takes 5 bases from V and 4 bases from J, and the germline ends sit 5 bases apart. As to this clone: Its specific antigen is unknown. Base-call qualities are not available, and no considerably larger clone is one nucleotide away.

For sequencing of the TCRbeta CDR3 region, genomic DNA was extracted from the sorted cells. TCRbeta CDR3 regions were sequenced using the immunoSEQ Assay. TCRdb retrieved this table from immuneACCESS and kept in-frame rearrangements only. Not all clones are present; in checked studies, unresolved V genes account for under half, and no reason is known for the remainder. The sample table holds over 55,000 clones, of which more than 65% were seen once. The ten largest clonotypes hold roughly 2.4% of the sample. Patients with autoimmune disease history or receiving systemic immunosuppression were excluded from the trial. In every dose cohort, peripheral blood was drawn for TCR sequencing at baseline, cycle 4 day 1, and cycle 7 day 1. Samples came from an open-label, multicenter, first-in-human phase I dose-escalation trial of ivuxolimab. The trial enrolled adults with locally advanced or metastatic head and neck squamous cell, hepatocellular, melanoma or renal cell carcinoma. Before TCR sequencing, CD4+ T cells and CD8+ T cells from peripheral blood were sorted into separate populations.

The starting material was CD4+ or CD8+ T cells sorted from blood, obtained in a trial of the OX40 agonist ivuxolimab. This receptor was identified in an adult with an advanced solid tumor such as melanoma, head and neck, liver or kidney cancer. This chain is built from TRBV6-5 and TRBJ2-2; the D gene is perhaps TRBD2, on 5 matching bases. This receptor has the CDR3 CASSRGTGELFF. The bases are TGTGCCAGCAGTCGGGGCACCGGGGAGCTGTTTTTT.